The 12 T cell receptor beta chains below all came from one sample that was sequenced in a study of CD8+CD57+ T cells in acquired aplastic anemia. Genomic DNA templated the TCR beta VDJ and CDR3 profiling. TCRdb independently ran MiXCR on the reads; one entry per CDR3 protein. The sample holds roughly 180,000 distinct CDR3 sequences, 40% to 55% seen once. Sequenced material: sorted CD4+, CD8+, or CD8+CD57+ T cells (not recorded which) from PBMCs. The receptors shown here come from a human donor in good health.

There are many counts of this clonotype. The chain carries TRBV2 and TRBJ1-5; 9 positions match TRBD1. Trimming at V came to 4 bases and at J to 5 bases, leaving 9 bases not matched to a gene. Germline CDR1 and CDR2: SNHLY and FYNNEI. The CDR3 length is 16 residues. The CDR3 protein is CASSGYGTGFDQPQHF. The CDR3 DNA is TGTGCCAGCAGTGGTTACGGGACAGGGTTTGATCAGCCCCAGCATTTT.

This clonotype was recorded at least ten times. In nucleotides, the CDR3 is TGTGCCAGCAGTTTTGGTAACATGGGTACTGAGCAGTTCTTC. Protein sequence: CASSFGNMGTEQFF. The chain links TRBV12-3 or TRBV12-4 to TRBJ2-1; D gene uncertain. The CDR3 totals 14 residues. Trimming removed 3 bases from V and 9 bases from J, with 15 bases in between.

This clonotype was seen only once. This chain uses TRBV9 with TRBJ1-6, with a weak D call TRBD1 (6 bases). Between the trimmed V and J ends, which lost 2 bases and 10 bases, there was a span of 10 bases. The CDR3 extends over 13 amino acids. Germline CDR1 is SGDLS and CDR2 is YYNGEE. CDR3 sequence (DNA): TGTGCCAGCAGCGTCAGACAGGAATCACCCCTCCACTTT. Encoded protein: CASSVRQESPLHF.

The chain employs TRBV12-3 or TRBV12-4 and TRBJ1-1; TRBD1 is a possible D gene (5 bases). This CDR3 is built from 14 residues. The germline V and J ends were trimmed by 8 bases and 3 bases, with 16 bases remaining between them. The CDR3 DNA sequence: TGTGCCAGCGGAACCAGGGTAAAGGACACTGAAGCTTTCTTT. Its protein is CASGTRVKDTEAFF.

V is TRBV3-1 and J is TRBJ2-1, with TRBD2 matching over 7 bases. Trimming took 1 base from V and 7 from J; bases not matched to a gene: 4. The CDR3 covers 14 residues. CDR1 and CDR2 (germline): LGHDT, YNNKEL (reference sequence). CDR3 in amino acids: CASSQGRTRNEQFF. The DNA of the CDR3 is TGTGCCAGCAGCCAAGGGAGGACTAGGAATGAGCAGTTCTTC.

The chain is built from TRBV12-3 or TRBV12-4 and TRBJ2-7, with 8 bases matching TRBD2. After removal of 7 bases from V and 5 bases from J, the junction contained 13 bases not matched to a gene. This CDR3 has 15 amino acids. CDR3: CASTLTAAGGNEQYF. Written as DNA, the CDR3 is TGTGCCAGCACGCTAACCGCGGCGGGAGGAAACGAGCAGTACTTC.

This clonotype was counted between two and nine times. The chain joins TRBV7-8 to TRBJ2-2, with a weak D call TRBD1 (6 bases). The CDR3 extends over 16 amino acids. Germline V lookup: CDR1 SGHVS, CDR2 FQNEAQ. The V and J ends lost 2 bases and 1 base respectively, with 11 bases between them. DNA of the CDR3: TGTGCCAGCAGCTTAACAGGGTTTGGGAACACCGGGGAGCTGTTTTTT. This encodes CASSLTGFGNTGELFF.

The sample holds a few counts of this clonotype. The chain links TRBV15 to TRBJ2-1; TRBD2 agrees at 13 bases. This CDR3 is built from 14 residues. With V trimmed by 5 bases and J by 9 bases, 4 bases remained unmatched. Germline loops: CDR1 LNHNV, CDR2 YYDKDF (reference sequence). CDR3 coding DNA: TGTGCCACCAGCGAGACTAGCGGGGGGTTTGAGCAGTTCTTC. Protein: CATSETSGGFEQFF.

In its sample, this clonotype was seen many times. The V call is TRBV7-9, the J call TRBJ2-1; TRBD2 aligns across 13 bases. Trimming removed 5 bases from V and 7 bases from J; junction bases left unmatched: 8. The CDR3 sequence is 16 residues long. Germline V lookup: CDR1 SEHNR, CDR2 FQNEAQ (reference sequence). In DNA form, the CDR3 reads TGTGCCAGCAGCCTCGGACTAGCGGGAGTCTGGAATGAGCAGTTCTTC. Encoded protein: CASSLGLAGVWNEQFF.

To note about this clonotype: One end of the junction fails to match germline, which may point to a read error. In nucleotides, the CDR3 is TGTGCCAGCGCACCAAAGGGGGAAGCTTTCTTT. Protein product: CASAPKGEAFF. V is TRBV18 and J is TRBJ1-1, with D possibly being TRBD1 (5 bases). The length of the CDR3 is 11 residues. Germline CDR1 reads KGHSH; CDR2 reads LQKENI. Full variable domain (remainder filled in from reference TRBV18 and TRBJ1-1): NAGVMQNPRHLVRRRGQEARLRCSPMKGHSHVYWYRQLPEEGLKFMVYLQKENIIDESGMPKERFSAEFPKEGPSILRIQQVVRGDSAAYFCASAPKGEAFFGQGTRLTVV.

In this sample, this clonotype turned up many times. The chain recombines TRBV10-2 with TRBJ2-3, with TRBD1 matching over 9 bases. Germline loops: CDR1 WSHSY, CDR2 SAAADI. The junction had 7 bases not matched to a gene; V was cut back by 6 bases and J by 6 bases. This CDR3 contains 14 residues. The CDR3, as DNA: TGCGCCAGCAGCGTACAGGGGGCGGATGATACGCAGTATTTT. Protein product: CASSVQGADDTQYF.

This clonotype has ten or more counts. The rearrangement uses TRBV3-1 and TRBJ1-6; no definite D call. The CDR3 loop spans 13 amino acids. Trimming shortened V by 4 bases and J by 10 bases, and 11 bases separated the two germline ends. Germline V gene data show CDR1 as LGHDT and CDR2 as YNNKEL (reference sequence). The CDR3 loop reads CASSLKTRSPLHF. DNA of the CDR3: TGTGCCAGCAGCCTCAAGACAAGGTCACCCCTCCACTTT.